This T cell receptor (beta chain) derives from a study of TET2 disruption in CD19-targeted CAR T cells (dated by TCRdb to the late 2010s). At the level of the whole study: The number of samples was determined by the original clinical trial design and by which samples were available, and no additional inclusion criteria were applied.

The sample's treatment or condition label, decoded: autologous CTL019 cells: CD19 CAR with 4-1BB and CD3 zeta domains. TCR zeta and 4-1BB costimulatory signaling domains were incorporated into the CD19 CAR. Leukapheresis was used to collect the T cells for CTL019 manufacturing from peripheral blood. The DNeasy Blood and Tissue Kit was used to extract genomic DNA from pre-infusion T cells, peripheral blood, or sorted post-infusion T cells. What the work shows at the level of the full study, not this receptor alone: The conclusions drawn about the patient's CAR T cells were based on extensive analysis of just one subject.

Sequences MGHRA (CDR1) and YSYEKL (CDR2) are obtained from the germline V gene. The CDR3 contains 15 residues, cysteine and phenylalanine counted. The DNA shown is the part of the CDR3 that was read: 36 bases, in frame from base 1. TCR beta chain deep sequencing was performed with the immunoSEQ assay. The source study handled its data this way. Only productive TCR beta rearrangements were used to calculate clonotype frequencies. The table comes from immuneACCESS by way of TCRdb, which keeps in-frame sequences with V and J called. Part of the clones is missing from these tables; in studies checked, under half for an unresolved V gene and the rest for unknown reasons. That table furnishes V, J and clone size, whereas the DNA furnished D and trimming. The table for this sample lists about 25,000 clones. The ten largest clones take up about 2% of the sample. Turning to this clone: Its antigen is not yet known. The read stops 3 residues short of the end of the CDR3; the missing end is completed from the germline J gene. The sample contains more than one DNA sequence encoding this CDR3.

The input for sequencing was CD8- CAR+ T cells sorted from cultured blood T cells, taken for CD19 CAR T cell therapy. The cell subset or site tag for this specimen amounts to: CD8-negative CAR-positive T cells from the infusion product. The chain employs TRBV4-1 and TRBJ1-2, and 7 junction bases match TRBD1. The TCR sequence derives from a man between 65 and 85 years old with chronic lymphocytic leukemia. The CDR3 protein sequence reads: CASSQDPGTVVGYTF. The part of the CDR3 DNA that was read is TGCGCCAGCAGCCAAGATCCCGGGACAGTTGTGGGT.